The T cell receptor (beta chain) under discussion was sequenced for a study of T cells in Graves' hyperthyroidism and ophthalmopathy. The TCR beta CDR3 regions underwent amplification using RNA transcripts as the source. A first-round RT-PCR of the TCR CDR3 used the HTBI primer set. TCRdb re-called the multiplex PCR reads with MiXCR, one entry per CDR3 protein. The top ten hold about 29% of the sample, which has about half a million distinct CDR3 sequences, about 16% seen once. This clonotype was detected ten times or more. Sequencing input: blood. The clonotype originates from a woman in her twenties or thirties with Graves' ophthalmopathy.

CDR3 sequence (DNA): TGCAGTGCTAGTCTGGAAGTCTACGAGCAGTACTTC. Its translation is CSASLEVYEQYF. The chain employs TRBV20-1 and TRBJ2-7; D is unresolved. This CDR3 has 12 amino acids. Trimming took off 3 bases at V and 3 bases at J, with 9 bases between the two ends. From germline, CDR1 is DFQATT and CDR2 SNEGSKA (reference sequence).